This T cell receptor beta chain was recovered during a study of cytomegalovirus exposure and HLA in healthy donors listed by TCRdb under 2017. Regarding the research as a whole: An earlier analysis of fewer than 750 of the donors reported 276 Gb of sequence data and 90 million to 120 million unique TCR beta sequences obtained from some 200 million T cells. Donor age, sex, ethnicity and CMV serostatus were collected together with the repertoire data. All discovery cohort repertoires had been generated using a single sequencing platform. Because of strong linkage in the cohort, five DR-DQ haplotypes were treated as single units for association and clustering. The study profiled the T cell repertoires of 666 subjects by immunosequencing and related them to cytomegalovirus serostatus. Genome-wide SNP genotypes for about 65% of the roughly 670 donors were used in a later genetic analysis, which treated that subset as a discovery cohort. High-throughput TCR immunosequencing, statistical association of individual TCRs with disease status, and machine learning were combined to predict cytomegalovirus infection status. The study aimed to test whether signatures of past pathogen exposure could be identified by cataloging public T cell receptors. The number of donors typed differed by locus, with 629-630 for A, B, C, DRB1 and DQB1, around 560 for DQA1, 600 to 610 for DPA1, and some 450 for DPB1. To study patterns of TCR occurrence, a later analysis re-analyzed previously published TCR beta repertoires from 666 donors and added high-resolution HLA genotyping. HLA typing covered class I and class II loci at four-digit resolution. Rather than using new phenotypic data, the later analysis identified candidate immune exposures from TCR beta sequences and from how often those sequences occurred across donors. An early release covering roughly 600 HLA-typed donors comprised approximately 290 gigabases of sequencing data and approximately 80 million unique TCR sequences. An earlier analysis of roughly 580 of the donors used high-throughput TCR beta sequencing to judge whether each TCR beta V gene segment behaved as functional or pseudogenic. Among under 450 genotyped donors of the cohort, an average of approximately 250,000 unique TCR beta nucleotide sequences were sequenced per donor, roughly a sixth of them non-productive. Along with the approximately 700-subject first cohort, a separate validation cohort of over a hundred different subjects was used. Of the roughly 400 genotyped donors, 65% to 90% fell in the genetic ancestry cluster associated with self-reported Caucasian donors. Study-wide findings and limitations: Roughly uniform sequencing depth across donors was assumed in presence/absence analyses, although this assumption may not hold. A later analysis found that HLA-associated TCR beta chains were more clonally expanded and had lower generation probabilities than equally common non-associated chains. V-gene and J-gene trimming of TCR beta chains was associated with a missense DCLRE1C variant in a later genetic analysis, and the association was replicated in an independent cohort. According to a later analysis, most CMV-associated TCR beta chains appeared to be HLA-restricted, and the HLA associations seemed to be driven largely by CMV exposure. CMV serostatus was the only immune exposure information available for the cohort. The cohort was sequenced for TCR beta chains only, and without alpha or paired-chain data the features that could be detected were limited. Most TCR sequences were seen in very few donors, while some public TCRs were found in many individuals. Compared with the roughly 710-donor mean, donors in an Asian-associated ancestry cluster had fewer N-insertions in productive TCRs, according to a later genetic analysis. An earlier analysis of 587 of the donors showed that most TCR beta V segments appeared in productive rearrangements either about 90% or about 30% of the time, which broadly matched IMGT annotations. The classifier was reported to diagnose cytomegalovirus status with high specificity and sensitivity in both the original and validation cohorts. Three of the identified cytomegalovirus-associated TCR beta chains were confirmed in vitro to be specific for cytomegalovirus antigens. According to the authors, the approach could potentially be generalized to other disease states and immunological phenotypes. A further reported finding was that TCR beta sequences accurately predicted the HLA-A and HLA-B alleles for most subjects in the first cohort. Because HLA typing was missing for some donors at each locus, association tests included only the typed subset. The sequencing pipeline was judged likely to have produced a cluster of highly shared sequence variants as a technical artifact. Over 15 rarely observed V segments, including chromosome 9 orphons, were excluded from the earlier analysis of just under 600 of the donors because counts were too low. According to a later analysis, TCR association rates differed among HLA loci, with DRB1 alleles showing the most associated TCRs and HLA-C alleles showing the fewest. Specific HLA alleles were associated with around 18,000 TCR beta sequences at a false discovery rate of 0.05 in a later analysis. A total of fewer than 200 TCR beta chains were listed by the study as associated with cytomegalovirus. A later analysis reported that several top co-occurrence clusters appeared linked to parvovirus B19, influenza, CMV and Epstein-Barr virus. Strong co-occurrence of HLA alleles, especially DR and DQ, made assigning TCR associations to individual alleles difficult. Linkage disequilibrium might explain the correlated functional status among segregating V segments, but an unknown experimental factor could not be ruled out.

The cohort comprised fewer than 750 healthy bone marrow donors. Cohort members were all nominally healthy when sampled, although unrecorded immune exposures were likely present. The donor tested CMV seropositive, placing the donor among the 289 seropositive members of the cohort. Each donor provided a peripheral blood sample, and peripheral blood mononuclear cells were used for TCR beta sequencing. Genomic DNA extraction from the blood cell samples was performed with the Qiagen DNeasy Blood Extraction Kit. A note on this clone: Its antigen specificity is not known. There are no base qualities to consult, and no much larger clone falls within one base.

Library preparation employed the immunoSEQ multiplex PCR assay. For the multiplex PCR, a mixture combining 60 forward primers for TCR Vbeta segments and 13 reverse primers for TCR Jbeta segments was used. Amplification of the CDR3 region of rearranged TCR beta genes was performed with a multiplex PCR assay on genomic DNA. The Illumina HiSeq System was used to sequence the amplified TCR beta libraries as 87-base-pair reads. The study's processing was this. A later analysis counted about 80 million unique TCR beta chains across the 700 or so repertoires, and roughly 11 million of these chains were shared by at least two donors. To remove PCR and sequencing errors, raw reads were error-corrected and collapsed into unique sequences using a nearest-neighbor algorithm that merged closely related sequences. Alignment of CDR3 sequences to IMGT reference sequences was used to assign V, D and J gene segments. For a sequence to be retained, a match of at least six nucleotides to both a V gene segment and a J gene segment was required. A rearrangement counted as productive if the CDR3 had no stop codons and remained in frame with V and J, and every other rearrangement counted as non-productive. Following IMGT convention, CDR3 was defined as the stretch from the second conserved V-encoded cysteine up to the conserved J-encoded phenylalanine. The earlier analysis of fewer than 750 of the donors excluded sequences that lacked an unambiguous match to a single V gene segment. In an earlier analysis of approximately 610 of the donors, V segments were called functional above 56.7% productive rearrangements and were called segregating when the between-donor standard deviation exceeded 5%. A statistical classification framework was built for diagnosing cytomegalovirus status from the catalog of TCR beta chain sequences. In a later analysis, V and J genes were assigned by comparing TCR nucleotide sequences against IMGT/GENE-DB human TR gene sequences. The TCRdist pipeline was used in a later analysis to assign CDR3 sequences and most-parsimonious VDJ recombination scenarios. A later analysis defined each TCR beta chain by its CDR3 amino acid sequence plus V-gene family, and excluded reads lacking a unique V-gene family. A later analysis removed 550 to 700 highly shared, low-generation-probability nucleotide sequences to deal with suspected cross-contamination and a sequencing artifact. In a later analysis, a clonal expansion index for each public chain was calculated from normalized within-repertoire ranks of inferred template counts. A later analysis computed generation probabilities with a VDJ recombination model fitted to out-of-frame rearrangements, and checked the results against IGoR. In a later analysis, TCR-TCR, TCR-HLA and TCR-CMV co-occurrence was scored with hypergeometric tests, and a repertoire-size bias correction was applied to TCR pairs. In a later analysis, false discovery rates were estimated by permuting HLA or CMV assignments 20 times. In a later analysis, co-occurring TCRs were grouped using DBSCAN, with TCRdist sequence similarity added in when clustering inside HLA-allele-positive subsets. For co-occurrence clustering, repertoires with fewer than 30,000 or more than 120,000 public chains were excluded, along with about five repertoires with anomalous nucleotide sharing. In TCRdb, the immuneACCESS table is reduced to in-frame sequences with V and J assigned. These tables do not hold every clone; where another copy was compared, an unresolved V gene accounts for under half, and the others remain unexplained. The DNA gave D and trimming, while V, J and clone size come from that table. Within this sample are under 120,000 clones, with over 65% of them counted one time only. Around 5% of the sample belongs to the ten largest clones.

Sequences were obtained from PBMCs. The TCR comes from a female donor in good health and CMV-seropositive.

The CDR3 loop reads CASSVSRGHEQYF. The sequence in DNA is TGTGCCAGCAGTGTGAGCAGGGGGCACGAGCAGTACTTC. The chain links TRBV6-4 with TRBJ2-7, with 8 central nucleotides matching TRBD1. Trimming takes 4 bases off V and 5 bases off J; junction bases not matched to a gene: 4. From the germline V gene, CDR1 is MRHNA and CDR2 is SNTAGT. From the cysteine up to the phenylalanine, the CDR3 has a length of 13 residues. Only the CDR3 DNA is retained, 39 bases long and in frame from the first base.